Here is one TCR beta chain with its context. This specimen belongs to a study of blood T cells in healthy people across ages. This CDR3 spans 15 amino acids. CDR1 MGHRA and CDR2 YSYEKL come from the germline V gene. J gave up 3 bases and V 5 bases, and 9 bases lay outside the gene matches. Caucasian individuals from Russia who were healthy and aged about 6 to 95 acted as donors. At least 6 million PBMCs were isolated per sample. Primers used in a second PCR of about 6 to 11 cycles were a sample-barcoded 5' primer and a J-beta primer mix. Each of the cDNA molecules was tagged by a template-switch adaptor with 12 random nucleotides. MiXCR, applied by TCRdb to the 5' RACE reads, yields one record per CDR3 protein. In the table there are approximately 730,000 distinct CDR3 sequences, roughly 50% of which are singletons.

The sample taken for sequencing was blood. This chain uses TRBV4-1 with TRBJ2-7, with 8 bases lining up with TRBD2. The clonotype comes from a man of 80 years or more in good health. The DNA of the CDR3 is TGCGCCAGCAGCTCTCAAGCGGGAGTGATCTACGAGCAGTACTTC. Amino acid sequence: CASSSQAGVIYEQYF.